Sequencing of this TCR beta chain was carried out in a study of T cell repertoires in cytomegalovirus infection. One entry per CDR3 protein results from TCRdb running MiXCR on the reads. The sample carries fewer than 550,000 distinct CDR3 sequences, around 10% recorded once. What was sequenced was PBMCs. This clonotype originated in a human donor in good health (CMV status not recorded). Some clones in this sample may be carry-over from other donors' samples.

CDR3 DNA sequence: TGTGCCAGCAGCCCCGTGTTAATTGAGAACACTGAAGCTTTCTTT. This translates into CASSPVLIENTEAFF. V gene TRBV5-4 combines with J gene TRBJ1-1; D unclear. The germline gives CDR1 SGHNT, CDR2 YYREEE (reference sequence). The CDR3 extends over 15 amino acids. The ends were cut back, 4 bases at V and 1 base at J, with 14 bases in the middle.